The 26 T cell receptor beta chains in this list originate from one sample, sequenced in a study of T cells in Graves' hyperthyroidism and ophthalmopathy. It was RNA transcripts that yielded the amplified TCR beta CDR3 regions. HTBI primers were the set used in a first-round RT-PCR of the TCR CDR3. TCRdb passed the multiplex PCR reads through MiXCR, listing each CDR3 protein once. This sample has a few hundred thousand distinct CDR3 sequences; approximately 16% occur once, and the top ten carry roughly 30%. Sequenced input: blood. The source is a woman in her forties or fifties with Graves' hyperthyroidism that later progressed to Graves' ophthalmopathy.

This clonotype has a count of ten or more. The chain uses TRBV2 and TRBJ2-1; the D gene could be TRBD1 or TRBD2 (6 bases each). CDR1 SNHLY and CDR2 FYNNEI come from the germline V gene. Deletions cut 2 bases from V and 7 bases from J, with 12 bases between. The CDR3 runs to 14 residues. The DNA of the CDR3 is TGTGCCAGCAGTGAAATTTCGGGGGCAAATGAGCAGTTCTTC. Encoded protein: CASSEISGANEQFF. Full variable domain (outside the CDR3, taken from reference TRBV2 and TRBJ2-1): EPEVTQTPSHQVTQMGQEVILRCVPISNHLYFYWYRQILGQKVEFLVSFYNNEISEKSEIFDDQFSVERPDGSNFTLKIRSTKLEDSAMYFCASSEISGANEQFFGPGTRLTVL.

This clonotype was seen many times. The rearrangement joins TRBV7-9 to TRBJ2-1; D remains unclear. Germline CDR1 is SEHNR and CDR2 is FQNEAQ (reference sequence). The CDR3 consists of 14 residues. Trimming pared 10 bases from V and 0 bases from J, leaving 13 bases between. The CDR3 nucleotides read TGTGCCACTGCCCGTATTAACTCCTACAATGAGCAGTTCTTC. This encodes CATARINSYNEQFF.

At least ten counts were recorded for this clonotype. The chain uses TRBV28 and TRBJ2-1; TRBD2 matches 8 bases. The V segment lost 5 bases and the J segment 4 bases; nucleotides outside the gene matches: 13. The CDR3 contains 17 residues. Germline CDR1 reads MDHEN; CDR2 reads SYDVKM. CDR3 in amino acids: CASSGIGLAGEYNEQFF. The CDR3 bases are TGTGCCAGCAGTGGCATTGGACTAGCCGGAGAGTACAATGAGCAGTTCTTC.

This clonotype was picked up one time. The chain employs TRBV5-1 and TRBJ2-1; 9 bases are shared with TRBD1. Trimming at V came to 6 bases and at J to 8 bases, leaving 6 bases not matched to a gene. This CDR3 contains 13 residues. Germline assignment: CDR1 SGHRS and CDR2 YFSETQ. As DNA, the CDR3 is TGCGCCAGCACTCCCGGGACAGGGTATGAGCAGTTCTTC. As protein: CASTPGTGYEQFF.

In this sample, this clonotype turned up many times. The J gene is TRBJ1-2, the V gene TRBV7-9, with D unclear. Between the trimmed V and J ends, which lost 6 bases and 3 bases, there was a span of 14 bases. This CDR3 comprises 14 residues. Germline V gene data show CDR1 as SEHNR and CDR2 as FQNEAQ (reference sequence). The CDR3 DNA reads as TGTGCCAGCAGTCCGGCGCTCGCCGACTATGGCTACACCTTC. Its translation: CASSPALADYGYTF.

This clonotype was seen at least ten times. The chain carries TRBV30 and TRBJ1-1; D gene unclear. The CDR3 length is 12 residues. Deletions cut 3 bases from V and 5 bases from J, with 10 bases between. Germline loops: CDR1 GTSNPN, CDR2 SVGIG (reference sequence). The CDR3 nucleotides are TGTGCCTGGAGGCACCCGTATACTGAAGCTTTCTTT. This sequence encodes CAWRHPYTEAFF.

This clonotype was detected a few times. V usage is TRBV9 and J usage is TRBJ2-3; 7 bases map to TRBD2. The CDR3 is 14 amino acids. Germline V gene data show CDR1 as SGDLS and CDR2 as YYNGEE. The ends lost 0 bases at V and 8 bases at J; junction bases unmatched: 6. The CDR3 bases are TGTGCCAGCAGCGTAGATCTATCTAGCGGTACGCAGTATTTT. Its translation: CASSVDLSSGTQYF.

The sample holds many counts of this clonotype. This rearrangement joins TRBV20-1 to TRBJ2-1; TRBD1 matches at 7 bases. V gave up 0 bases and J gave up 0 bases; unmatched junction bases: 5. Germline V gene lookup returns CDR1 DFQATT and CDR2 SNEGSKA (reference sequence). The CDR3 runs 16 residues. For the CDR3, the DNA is TGCAGTGCTAGAGACATGGGACAGAGCTCCTACAATGAGCAGTTCTTC. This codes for CSARDMGQSSYNEQFF.

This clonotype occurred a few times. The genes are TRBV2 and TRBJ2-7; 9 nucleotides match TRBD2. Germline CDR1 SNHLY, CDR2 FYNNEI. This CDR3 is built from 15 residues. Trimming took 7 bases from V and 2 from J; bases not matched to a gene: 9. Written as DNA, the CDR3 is TGTGCCAGCACTCCCGGTCTAGCGGGGCCCTACGAGCAGTACTTC. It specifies CASTPGLAGPYEQYF.

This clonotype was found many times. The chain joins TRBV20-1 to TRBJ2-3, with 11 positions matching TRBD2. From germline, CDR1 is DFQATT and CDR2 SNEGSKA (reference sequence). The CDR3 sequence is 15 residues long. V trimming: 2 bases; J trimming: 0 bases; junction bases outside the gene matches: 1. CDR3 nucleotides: TGCAGTGCTAGACGGACTAGCGGGAGCACAGATACGCAGTATTTT. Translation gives CSARRTSGSTDTQYF.

The CDR3 is CASGRGSNQPQHF. The CDR3 bases are TGTGCCAGCGGCAGAGGTAGCAATCAGCCCCAGCATTTT. The rearrangement links TRBV5-6 to TRBJ1-5; no reliable D call. CDR1 SGHDT and CDR2 YYEEEE come from the germline V gene. The V end lost 7 bases, the J end lost 0 bases, and 8 bases lay between the germline ends. This CDR3 has 13 residues.

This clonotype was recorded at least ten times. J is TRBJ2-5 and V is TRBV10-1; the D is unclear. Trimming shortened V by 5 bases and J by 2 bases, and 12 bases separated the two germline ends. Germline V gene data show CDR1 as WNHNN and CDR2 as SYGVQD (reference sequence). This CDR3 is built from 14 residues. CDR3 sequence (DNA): TGCGCCAGCAGTAAGCACGGAGATCAAGAGACCCAGTACTTC. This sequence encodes CASSKHGDQETQYF.

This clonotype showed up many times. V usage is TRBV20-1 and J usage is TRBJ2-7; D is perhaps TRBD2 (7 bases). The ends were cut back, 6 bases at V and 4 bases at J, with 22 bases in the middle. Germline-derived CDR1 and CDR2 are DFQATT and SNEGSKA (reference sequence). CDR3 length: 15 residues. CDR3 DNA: TGCAGTGCCATCCGGTCTGGCGGGGGCCCTTACGAGCAGTACTTC. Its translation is CSAIRSGGGPYEQYF.

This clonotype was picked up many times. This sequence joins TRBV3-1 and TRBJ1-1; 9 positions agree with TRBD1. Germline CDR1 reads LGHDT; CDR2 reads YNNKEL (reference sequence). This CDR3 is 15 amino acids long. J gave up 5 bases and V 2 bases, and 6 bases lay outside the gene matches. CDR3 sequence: CASSQYGTGITEAFF. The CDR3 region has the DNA TGTGCCAGCAGCCAATATGGGACAGGGATTACTGAAGCTTTCTTT.

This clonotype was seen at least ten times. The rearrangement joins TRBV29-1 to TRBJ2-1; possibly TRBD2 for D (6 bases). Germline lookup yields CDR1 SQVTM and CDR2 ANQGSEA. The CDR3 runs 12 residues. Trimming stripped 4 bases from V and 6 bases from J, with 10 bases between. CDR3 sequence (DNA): TGCAGCGTTGTGCCCGGGAGCAATGAGCAGTTCTTC. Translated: CSVVPGSNEQFF.

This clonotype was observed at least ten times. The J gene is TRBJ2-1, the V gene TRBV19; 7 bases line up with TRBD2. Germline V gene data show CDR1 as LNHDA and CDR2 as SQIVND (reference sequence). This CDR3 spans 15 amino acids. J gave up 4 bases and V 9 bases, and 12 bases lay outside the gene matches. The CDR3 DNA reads TGTGCCAGCCTCCCAGCTAGCGGATCTTACAATGAGCAGTTCTTC. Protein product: CASLPASGSYNEQFF.

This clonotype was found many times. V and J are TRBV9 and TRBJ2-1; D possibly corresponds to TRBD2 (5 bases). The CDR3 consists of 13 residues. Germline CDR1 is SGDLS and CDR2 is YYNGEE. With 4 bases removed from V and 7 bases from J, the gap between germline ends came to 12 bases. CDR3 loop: CASSFPPGNEQFF. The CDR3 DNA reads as TGTGCCAGCAGCTTCCCGCCGGGGAATGAGCAGTTCTTC.

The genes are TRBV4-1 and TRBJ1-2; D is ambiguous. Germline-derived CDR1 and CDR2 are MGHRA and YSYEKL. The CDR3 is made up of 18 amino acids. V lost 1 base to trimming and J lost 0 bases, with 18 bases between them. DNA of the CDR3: TGCGCCAGCAGCCAAGCCTTCGTCTCACTTTTTCCTAACTATGGCTACACCTTC. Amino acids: CASSQAFVSLFPNYGYTF.

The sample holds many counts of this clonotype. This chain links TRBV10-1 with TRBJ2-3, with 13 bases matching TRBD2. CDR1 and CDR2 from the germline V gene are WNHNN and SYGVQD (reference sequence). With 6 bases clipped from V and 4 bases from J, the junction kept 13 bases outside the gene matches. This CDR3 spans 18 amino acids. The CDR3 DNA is TGCGCCAGCAGCAGTAGGACTAGCGGGAGTGGGGCGCCAGATACGCAGTATTTT. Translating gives CASSSRTSGSGAPDTQYF.

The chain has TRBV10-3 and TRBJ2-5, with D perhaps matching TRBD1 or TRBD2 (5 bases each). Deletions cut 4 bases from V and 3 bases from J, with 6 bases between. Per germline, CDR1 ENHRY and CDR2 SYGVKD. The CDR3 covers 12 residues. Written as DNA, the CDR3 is TGTGCCATCAGTGGAGGGGAAGAGACCCAGTACTTC. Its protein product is CAISGGEETQYF.

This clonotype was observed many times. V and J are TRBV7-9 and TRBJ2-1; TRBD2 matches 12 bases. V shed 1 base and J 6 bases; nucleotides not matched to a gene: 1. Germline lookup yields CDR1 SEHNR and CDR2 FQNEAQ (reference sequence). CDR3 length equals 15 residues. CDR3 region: CASSLGTSGVNEQFF. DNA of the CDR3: TGTGCCAGCAGCTTAGGGACTAGCGGGGTCAATGAGCAGTTCTTC.

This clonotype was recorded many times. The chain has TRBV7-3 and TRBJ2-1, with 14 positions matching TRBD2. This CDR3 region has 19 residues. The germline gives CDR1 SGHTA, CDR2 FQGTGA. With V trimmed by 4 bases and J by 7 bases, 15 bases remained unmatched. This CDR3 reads CASSSRSGTSGREGNEQFF. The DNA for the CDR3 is TGTGCCAGCAGCTCCAGGTCCGGGACTAGCGGGAGAGAGGGGAATGAGCAGTTCTTC.

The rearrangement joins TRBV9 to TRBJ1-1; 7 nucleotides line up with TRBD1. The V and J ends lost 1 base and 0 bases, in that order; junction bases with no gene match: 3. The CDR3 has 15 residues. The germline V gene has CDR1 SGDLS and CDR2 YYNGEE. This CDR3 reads CASSVTGAMNTEAFF. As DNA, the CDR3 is TGTGCCAGCAGCGTAACAGGGGCCATGAACACTGAAGCTTTCTTT.

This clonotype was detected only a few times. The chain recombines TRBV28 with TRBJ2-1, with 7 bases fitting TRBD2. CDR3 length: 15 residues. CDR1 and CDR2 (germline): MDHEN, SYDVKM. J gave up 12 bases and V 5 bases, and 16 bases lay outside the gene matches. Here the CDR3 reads CASSGVAGETHGQFF. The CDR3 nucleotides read TGTGCCAGCAGTGGCGTGGCGGGAGAAACTCATGGGCAGTTCTTC.

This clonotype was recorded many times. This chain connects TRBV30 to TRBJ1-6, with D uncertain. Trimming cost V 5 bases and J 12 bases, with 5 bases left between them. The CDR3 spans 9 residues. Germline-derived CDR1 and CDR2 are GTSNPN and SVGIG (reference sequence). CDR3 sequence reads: CAWGRPLHF. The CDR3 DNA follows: TGTGCCTGGGGGCGACCCCTCCACTTT. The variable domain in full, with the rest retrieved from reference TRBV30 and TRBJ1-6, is SQTIHQWPATLVQPVGSPLSLECTVEGTSNPNLYWYRQAAGRGLQLLFYSVGIGQISSEVPQNLSASRPQDRQFILSSKKLLLSDSGFYLCAWGRPLHFGNGTRLTVT.

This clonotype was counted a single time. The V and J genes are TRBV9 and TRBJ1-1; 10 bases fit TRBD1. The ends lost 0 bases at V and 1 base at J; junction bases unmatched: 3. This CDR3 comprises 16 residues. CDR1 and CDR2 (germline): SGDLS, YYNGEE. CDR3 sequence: CASSVGGTGANTEAFF. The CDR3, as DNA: TGTGCCAGCAGCGTAGGGGGGACAGGGGCGAACACTGAAGCTTTCTTT.